Listed below are T cell receptor beta chains from one sample, sequenced in a study of beta chain features in type 1 diabetes. TCRdb's copy holds only in-frame clones and misses some; the assay was immunoSEQ multiplex PCR. Among some 410,000 clones listed, 11% were seen once. The sequenced material came from naive CD4+ T cells from blood. The receptors shown here come from a woman aged 18-30 years in good health. The CDR3 runs from the conserved cysteine through the conserved F or W. The order of the fields is D gene, J gene, clone size, V gene, CDR3 protein. The D gene is left open where the match is weak. Some rows mark clone size as missing; the rest say once, few, many or name a class of expanded clone.

-	TRBJ2-5	-	TRBV28	CAITRQAQETQYF
TRBD1	TRBJ1-2	-	TRBV11-2	CASSTGQNYGYTF
-	TRBJ2-1	few	TRBV29-1	CSAERRGGTGEQFF
-	TRBJ2-7	few	TRBV6-6	CASSFWSEAYEQYF
-	TRBJ2-5	few	TRBV29-1	CSVELSDQETQYF
-	TRBJ2-4	-	TRBV4-3	CASSHTGEENIQYF
-	TRBJ2-3	few	TRBV7-2	CASRFISTDTQYF
TRBD2	TRBJ2-5	-	TRBV15	CATSRDEGGSEETQYF
-	TRBJ1-6	few	TRBV27	CASSLKPNSPLHF
-	TRBJ1-1	-	TRBV18	CASSQQGSPTEAFF
-	TRBJ1-2	-	TRBV7-2	CACLREAAARYTF
-	TRBJ2-6	-	TRBV6-1	CASSEASGPARPGANVLTF
-	TRBJ2-7	few	TRBV7-2	CASSLELTSYEQYF
TRBD1	TRBJ2-2	-	TRBV5-1	CASSPGTENTGELFF
-	TRBJ1-1	-	TRBV20-1	CSARGGTEAFF
TRBD1	TRBJ2-2	few	TRBV15	CATSDRGELFF
-	TRBJ1-2	-	TRBV27	CASSSGRVQGYTF
-	TRBJ1-2	-	TRBV14	CASSLKPGLNYGYTF
TRBD1	TRBJ2-3	-	TRBV5-1	CASAGQGTDTQYF
-	TRBJ1-2	-	TRBV5-6	CASSLAPYGYTF
-	TRBJ2-7	few	TRBV27	CASSLKTEYEQYF
TRBD2	TRBJ2-2	few	TRBV9	CASSVQAGLKTGELFF
-	TRBJ2-3	few	TRBV7-9	CASSLEGRRADTQYF
TRBD2	TRBJ2-1	-	TRBV2	CASSSRGDPYNEQFF
-	TRBJ2-1	many	TRBV30	CAWSETSGAHNEQFF
-	TRBJ2-1	few	TRBV7-2	CASSSSPDTYNEQFF
-	TRBJ2-3	few	TRBV10-2	CASRWQSDTQYF
-	TRBJ2-3	few	TRBV16	CASSQNSRSTDTQYF
TRBD1	TRBJ1-1	few	TRBV28	CASSAGTGIMNTEAFF
-	TRBJ1-2	-	TRBV2	CASRIIRDPKGYTF
-	TRBJ1-3	few	TRBV29-1	CSVDRSRNTIYF
-	TRBJ1-1	-	TRBV15	CATSSRTVMNTEAFF
TRBD1	TRBJ2-7	few	TRBV9	CASSVETRDRPVF
TRBD1	TRBJ2-4	many	TRBV4-3	CASSQGTAKNIQYF
-	TRBJ2-6	few	TRBV7-3	CASSSKGAGANVLTF
-	TRBJ2-5	few	TRBV6-1	CASSAIRVGETQYF
-	TRBJ2-1	-	TRBV20-1	CSAVGRNEQFF
-	TRBJ2-1	few	TRBV12-5	CASGLANAPYNEQFF
TRBD2	TRBJ2-7	-	TRBV7-2	CASSRTSGRSSYEQYF
-	TRBJ2-1	-	TRBV14	CASSQEWRARGENEQFF
TRBD2	TRBJ2-5	few	TRBV15	CATSTSQAGGETQYF
-	TRBJ2-5	many	TRBV2	CASSEETQYF
TRBD2	TRBJ2-1	few	TRBV7-2	CASSLVSGLGEQFF
-	TRBJ2-6	-	TRBV25-1	CASNSGANVLTF
TRBD2	TRBJ2-1	few	TRBV2	CASVTSGTTDEQFF
-	TRBJ2-1	many	TRBV4-3	CASSQDYNEQFF
-	TRBJ2-5	few	TRBV11-3	CASSSRSRVQETQYF
-	TRBJ1-6	-	TRBV7-2	CASSLEGPGSPPLHF